These 2 T cell receptor beta chains were sequenced from one sample in a study of blood T cells in healthy people across ages. The second PCR ran about 6 to 12 cycles with a sample-barcoded 5' primer and J-beta primers. TCRdb redid the calling of the 5' RACE reads with MiXCR, one entry per CDR3 protein. Found here are around 850,000 distinct CDR3 sequences, roughly 34% of them singletons; the top ten hold under 15%. The sequencing input was blood. These receptors all come from a man in his late teens or twenties in good health.

The rearrangement links TRBV4-3 to TRBJ1-2; D not resolved. This CDR3 has 16 residues. V was trimmed by 0 bases and J by 3 bases, leaving 14 bases between them. Germline CDR1 and CDR2: LGHNA and YSLEER. Here the CDR3 DNA reads TGCGCCAGCAGCCAAGATCAGGCATACTATTACTATGGCTACACCTTC. It codes for CASSQDQAYYYYGYTF.

This rearrangement joins TRBV3-1 to TRBJ2-6; TRBD1 agrees at 7 bases. Germline values: CDR1 LGHDT, CDR2 YNNKEL (reference sequence). The junction had 6 bases not matched to a gene; V was cut back by 1 base and J by 0 bases. The CDR3 runs to 18 residues. The CDR3 nucleotides read TGTGCCAGCAGCCAAGGACCGGACAGGAGCTCTGGGGCCAACGTCCTGACTTTC. Translation: CASSQGPDRSSGANVLTF.